The 8 T cell receptor beta chains listed next were all sequenced from one sample in a study of type 1 regulatory T cells. Notes on the study in general: Compared with non-type 1 regulatory T cells, type 1 regulatory T cells showed a more restricted TCR repertoire.

One entry per CDR3 protein results from TCRdb running MiXCR on the reads. Of about 69,000 distinct CDR3 sequences detected, more than 20% appear once; the ten largest clones hold more than 7.5%. Their antigen targets remain unknown. The sequenced sample consisted of cultured type 1 regulatory T (Tr1) cells, either the whole culture or a sorted fraction (not recorded which). Source of these receptors: a human donor in good health.

For this clonotype: The junction departs from germline at one end; a sequencing error may be responsible. For the CDR3, the DNA is TGCGCCAGCAGCTTGGCGCTCGCTGGGGTGGGAGAGCAGTTCTTC. Protein: CASSLALAGVGEQFF. This chain connects TRBV5-6 to TRBJ2-1; no clear D. The length of the CDR3 is 15 residues. Germline V gives CDR1 SGHDT, CDR2 YYEEEE.

This clonotype showed up just a few times. The chain joins TRBV5-1 to TRBJ1-1; D call uncertain. The CDR3 consists of 13 residues. Germline V gene sequence: CDR1 SGHRS, CDR2 YFSETQ. V was clipped by 4 bases and J by 1 base, with 8 bases between them. CDR3 residues: CASSRFGNTEAFF. The CDR3 nucleotides read TGCGCCAGCAGCCGATTTGGGAACACTGAAGCTTTCTTT. Filled out from reference TRBV5-1 and TRBJ1-1, the complete variable domain reads KAGVTQTPRYLIKTRGQQVTLSCSPISGHRSVSWYQQTPGQGLQFLFEYFSETQRNKGNFPGRFSGRQFSNSRSEMNVSTLELGDSALYLCASSRFGNTEAFFGQGTRLTVV.

The rearrangement links TRBV19 to TRBJ2-5; D gene ambiguous. CDR3 length: 13 amino acids. In germline, CDR1 is LNHDA, CDR2 SQIVND (reference sequence). Trimming cost V 4 bases and J 5 bases, with 11 bases left between them. CDR3 nucleotides: TGTGCCAGTAGTAAGAGCGTACATGAGACCCAGTACTTC. Translation: CASSKSVHETQYF.

At least ten counts were recorded for this clonotype. The J gene is TRBJ2-7, the V gene TRBV5-1; D unclear. Germline CDR1 SGHRS, CDR2 YFSETQ. The CDR3 runs to 12 residues. Trimming removed 3 bases from V and 0 bases from J, with 4 bases in between. As DNA, the CDR3 is TGCGCCAGCAGCTGGAACTCCTACGAGCAGTACTTC. Protein: CASSWNSYEQYF. Looking up the rest from reference TRBV5-1 and TRBJ2-7 gives the full variable domain: KAGVTQTPRYLIKTRGQQVTLSCSPISGHRSVSWYQQTPGQGLQFLFEYFSETQRNKGNFPGRFSGRQFSNSRSEMNVSTLELGDSALYLCASSWNSYEQYFGPGTRLTVT.

This clonotype was seen only a few times. The chain links TRBV18 to TRBJ1-5; D is undetermined. Germline loops: CDR1 KGHSH, CDR2 LQKENI. The CDR3 spans 15 residues. V was clipped by 2 bases and J by 3 bases, with 11 bases between them. CDR3 region: CASSPGTAHNQPQHF. For the CDR3, the DNA is TGTGCCAGCTCACCAGGCACAGCGCACAATCAGCCCCAGCATTTT.

The chain links TRBV10-3 to TRBJ1-1, with D possibly matching TRBD1 (6 bases). The CDR3 loop spans 14 amino acids. Germline V gene lookup returns CDR1 ENHRY and CDR2 SYGVKD. V gave up 5 bases and J gave up 3 bases, with 13 bases separating them. CDR3 nucleotides: TGTGCCATCAGTACAGGGAGGTCGGACACTGAAGCTTTCTTT. Protein product: CAISTGRSDTEAFF.

A remark on this clonotype: Possible read error: a much larger clone is one base away. The rearrangement joins TRBV6-2 or TRBV6-3 to TRBJ1-2; perhaps TRBD1 as D (5 bases). V gave up 5 bases and J gave up 3 bases, with 10 bases separating them. Germline V gives CDR1 MNHEY, CDR2 SVGEGT. The CDR3 spans 13 residues. CDR3 residues: CASSEAGYYGYTF. The CDR3 nucleotides are TGTGCCAGCAGTGAAGCAGGGTACTATGGCTACACCTTC.

This clonotype appeared a few times. The chain couples TRBV15 to TRBJ2-3, with D tentatively TRBD2 (7 bases). The CDR3 extends over 17 amino acids. In germline, CDR1 is LNHNV, CDR2 YYDKDF (reference sequence). V dropped 1 base and J dropped 5 bases, with 19 bases sitting between them. In DNA, the CDR3 is TGTGCCACCAGCAGAGGAGAGGGGGGGAGCGGGATAGATACGCAGTATTTT. It is translated as CATSRGEGGSGIDTQYF.